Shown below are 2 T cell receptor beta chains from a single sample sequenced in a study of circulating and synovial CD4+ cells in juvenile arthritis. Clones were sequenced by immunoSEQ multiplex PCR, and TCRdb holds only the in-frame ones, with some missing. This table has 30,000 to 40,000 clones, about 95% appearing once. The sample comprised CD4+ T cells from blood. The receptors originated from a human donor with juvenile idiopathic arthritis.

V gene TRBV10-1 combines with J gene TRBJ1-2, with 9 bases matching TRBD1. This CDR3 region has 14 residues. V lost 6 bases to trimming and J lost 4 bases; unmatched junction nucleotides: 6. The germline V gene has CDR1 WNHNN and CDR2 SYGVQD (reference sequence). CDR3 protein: CASSPGTGSYGYTF. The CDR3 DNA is TGCGCCAGCAGCCCCGGGACAGGGTCCTATGGCTACACCTTC.

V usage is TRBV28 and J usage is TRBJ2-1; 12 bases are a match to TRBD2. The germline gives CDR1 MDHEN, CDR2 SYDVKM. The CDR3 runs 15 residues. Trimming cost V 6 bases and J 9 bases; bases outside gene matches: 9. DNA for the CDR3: TGTGCCAGCAGCTTACTAGCGGGGGGACGTGGTGAGCAGTTCTTC. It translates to CASSLLAGGRGEQFF. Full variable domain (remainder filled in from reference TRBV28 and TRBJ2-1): DVKVTQSSRYLVKRTGEKVFLECVQDMDHENMFWYRQDPGLGLRLIYFSYDVKMKEKGDIPEGYSVSREKKERFSLILESASTNQTSMYLCASSLLAGGRGEQFFGPGTRLTVL.